Sequencing of this TCR beta chain was carried out in a study of OX40 agonist ivuxolimab in advanced cancers. Background on the study: Patients in the trial were receiving intravenous ivuxolimab every 2 weeks, at doses of 0.01 to 10 mg/kg.

Profiling relied on immunoSEQ multiplex PCR, and the TCRdb table lists in-frame clones only, not all of them. The table records tens of thousands of clones, just under 90% of them present only once. The CDR3 spans 13 residues. From germline, CDR1 is SGHRS and CDR2 YFSETQ. Deletions cut 3 bases from V and 2 bases from J, with 9 bases between. This TCR was recovered from an adult with an advanced solid tumor such as melanoma, head and neck, liver or kidney cancer. The source material was CD4+ or CD8+ T cells sorted from blood, sampled in a trial of the OX40 agonist ivuxolimab. The V and J genes are TRBV5-1 and TRBJ2-7; D remains ambiguous. The CDR3, as DNA: TGCGCCAGCAGCTACACCGGCACCTACGAGCAGTACTTC. This codes for CASSYTGTYEQYF.